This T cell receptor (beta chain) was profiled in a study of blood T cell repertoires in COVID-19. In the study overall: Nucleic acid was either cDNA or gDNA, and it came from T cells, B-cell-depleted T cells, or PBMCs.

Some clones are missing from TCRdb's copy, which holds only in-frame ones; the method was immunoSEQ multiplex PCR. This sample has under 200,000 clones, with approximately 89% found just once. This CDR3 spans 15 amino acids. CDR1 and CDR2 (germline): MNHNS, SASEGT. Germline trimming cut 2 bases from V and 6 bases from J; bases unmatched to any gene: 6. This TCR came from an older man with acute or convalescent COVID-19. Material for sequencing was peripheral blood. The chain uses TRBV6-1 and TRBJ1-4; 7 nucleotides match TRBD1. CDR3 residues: CASSETGARDEKLFF. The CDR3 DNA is TGTGCCAGCAGTGAAACAGGGGCGCGGGATGAAAAACTGTTTTTT.